This T cell receptor (beta chain) was obtained from a study of shared clonotypes between healthy human individuals. Study-wide findings and caveats: Sequencing depth was expected to affect clonotype sharing among donors.

Data came from immunoSEQ multiplex PCR; TCRdb stores just in-frame clones and leaves some out. The sample consists of 1.6 million or so clones, roughly 96% of them appearing once. As to this clone: Its antigen is not known.

CDR3 length equals 16 residues. V lost 0 bases to trimming and J lost 0 bases, with 11 bases between them. CDR1 is SGHRS and CDR2 is YFSETQ in the germline V gene. Sequenced material: naive CD4+ T cells sorted from blood. Indicated subset: CD45RA+ positively selected. V gene TRBV5-1 combines with J gene TRBJ2-3; tentatively, D is TRBD1 or TRBD2 (5 bases each). The TCR sequence derives from a young man in good health. CDR3 in amino acids: CASSLAVRGSTDTQYF. In DNA form, the CDR3 reads TGCGCCAGCAGCTTGGCCGTGAGGGGTAGCACAGATACGCAGTATTTT.